These T cell receptor beta chains were read from a single sample in a study of blood T cell repertoires in COVID-19. Sequencing was performed with immunoSEQ multiplex PCR; in TCRdb, only in-frame clones are kept and a portion is missing. Counted here are 200,000 to 250,000 clones, around 88% occurring once; the ten biggest clones make up about 1.3%. Sequenced material: peripheral blood. The receptors stem from an older man with acute or convalescent COVID-19. The CDR3 runs from the conserved cysteine through the conserved F or W. The D gene is left open where the match is weak. Not every row has a clone size; where given, it reads once, few, many or a size class.

j_call: TRBJ2-7; v_call: TRBV6-5; clone_size: -; d_call: -; cdr3_aa: CASSSLGENEQYF; cdr3_nt: TGTGCCAGCAGTTCCCTCGGGGAGAACGAGCAGTACTTC
j_call: TRBJ2-5; v_call: TRBV7-9; clone_size: -; d_call: TRBD1; cdr3_aa: CASSPRQGAFQETQYF; cdr3_nt: TGTGCCAGCAGCCCCCGCCAGGGGGCTTTCCAAGAGACCCAGTACTTC
j_call: TRBJ2-7; v_call: TRBV7-3; clone_size: -; d_call: -; cdr3_aa: CASSLWVGPYEQYF; cdr3_nt: TGTGCCAGCAGCTTATGGGTTGGGCCCTACGAGCAGTACTTC
j_call: TRBJ1-2; v_call: TRBV6-5; clone_size: -; d_call: -; cdr3_aa: CASRAGGSGGGYTF; cdr3_nt: TGTGCCAGCAGGGCTGGCGGCAGCGGGGGTGGCTACACCTTC
j_call: TRBJ2-7; v_call: TRBV2; clone_size: -; d_call: -; cdr3_aa: CASSEPGLLGEQYF; cdr3_nt: TGTGCCAGCAGTGAGCCGGGACTCCTTGGCGAGCAGTACTTC
j_call: TRBJ1-1; v_call: TRBV6-5; clone_size: -; d_call: -; cdr3_aa: CASSYARANTEAFF; cdr3_nt: TGTGCCAGCAGTTATGCCAGGGCCAACACTGAAGCTTTCTTT
j_call: TRBJ1-1; v_call: TRBV14; clone_size: -; d_call: -; cdr3_aa: CASSWGETGRAFF; cdr3_nt: TGTGCCAGCAGCTGGGGTGAGACAGGACGGGCTTTCTTT
j_call: TRBJ1-1; v_call: TRBV18; clone_size: -; d_call: -; cdr3_aa: CASSPNTADGAEAFF; cdr3_nt: TGTGCCAGCTCACCCAATACAGCGGATGGGGCTGAAGCTTTCTTT
j_call: TRBJ2-1; v_call: TRBV29-1; clone_size: -; d_call: TRBD2; cdr3_aa: CSVERGIAGGSNEQFF; cdr3_nt: TGCAGCGTTGAGAGGGGTATAGCGGGAGGGTCCAATGAGCAGTTCTTC
j_call: TRBJ1-2; v_call: TRBV5-4; clone_size: -; d_call: TRBD1; cdr3_aa: CASSAGGAHGYTF; cdr3_nt: TGTGCCAGCAGCGCAGGGGGCGCACATGGCTACACCTTC
j_call: TRBJ1-4; v_call: TRBV25-1; clone_size: -; d_call: -; cdr3_aa: CASKLAGGNEKLFF; cdr3_nt: TGTGCCAGCAAACTAGCGGGGGGCAATGAAAAACTGTTTTTT
j_call: TRBJ1-6; v_call: TRBV6-5; clone_size: -; d_call: TRBD1; cdr3_aa: CASGRGQGSPLHF; cdr3_nt: TGTGCCTCCGGGAGGGGGCAAGGATCACCCCTCCACTTT
j_call: TRBJ2-1; v_call: TRBV6-4; clone_size: -; d_call: -; cdr3_aa: CASSPRGGPSYNEQFF; cdr3_nt: TGTGCCAGCAGCCCGAGGGGGGGGCCCTCCTACAATGAGCAGTTCTTC
j_call: TRBJ1-5; v_call: TRBV7-2; clone_size: -; d_call: TRBD1; cdr3_aa: CASSITGTGPWQPQHF; cdr3_nt: TGTGCCAGCAGCATCACCGGGACAGGACCCTGGCAGCCCCAGCATTTT
j_call: TRBJ2-5; v_call: TRBV11-1; clone_size: once; d_call: -; cdr3_aa: CASNLYGGNQETQYF; cdr3_nt: TGTGCCAGCAACTTGTACGGGGGAAACCAAGAGACCCAGTACTTC
j_call: TRBJ2-7; v_call: TRBV6-2/TRBV6-3; clone_size: -; d_call: -; cdr3_aa: CASSYRGYEQYF; cdr3_nt: TGTGCCAGCAGTTACCGAGGTTACGAGCAGTACTTC
j_call: TRBJ2-5; v_call: TRBV6-2/TRBV6-3; clone_size: -; d_call: TRBD2; cdr3_aa: CASSGSGTSERGYF; cdr3_nt: TGTGCCAGCAGTGGATCCGGGACTAGCGAACGGGGGTACTTC
j_call: TRBJ2-5; v_call: TRBV5-1; clone_size: once; d_call: TRBD1; cdr3_aa: CASSSGQGVETQYF; cdr3_nt: TGCGCCAGCAGCTCGGGACAGGGGGTAGAGACCCAGTACTTC
j_call: TRBJ1-3; v_call: TRBV11-2; clone_size: -; d_call: TRBD1; cdr3_aa: CASSLSGTVGGNTIYF; cdr3_nt: TGTGCCAGCAGCTTATCCGGGACAGTCGGTGGAAACACCATATATTTT
j_call: TRBJ1-5; v_call: TRBV2; clone_size: -; d_call: -; cdr3_aa: CASTRGGMGNQPQHF; cdr3_nt: TGTGCCAGCACGCGAGGGGGTATGGGCAATCAGCCCCAGCATTTT
j_call: TRBJ1-6; v_call: TRBV2; clone_size: -; d_call: -; cdr3_aa: CASSELYSGDSPLHF; cdr3_nt: TGTGCCAGCAGTGAACTTTACTCCGGAGATTCACCCCTCCACTTT
j_call: TRBJ1-1; v_call: TRBV7-7; clone_size: many; d_call: -; cdr3_aa: CASSPLEGGTEAFF; cdr3_nt: TGTGCCAGCAGCCCTCTCGAAGGGGGCACTGAAGCTTTCTTT
j_call: TRBJ2-2; v_call: TRBV6-1; clone_size: -; d_call: TRBD1; cdr3_aa: CASSEGTGARGELFF; cdr3_nt: TGTGCCAGCAGTGAAGGGACAGGGGCCCGGGGGGAGCTGTTTTTT
j_call: TRBJ2-1; v_call: TRBV11-2; clone_size: once; d_call: -; cdr3_aa: CASSPLPGYNEQFF; cdr3_nt: TGTGCCAGCAGCCCCTTACCAGGGTACAATGAGCAGTTCTTC
j_call: TRBJ2-5; v_call: TRBV19; clone_size: -; d_call: -; cdr3_aa: CASRPQGNQETQYF; cdr3_nt: TGTGCCAGTAGACCTCAGGGGAACCAAGAGACCCAGTACTTC
j_call: TRBJ2-5; v_call: TRBV5-4; clone_size: -; d_call: -; cdr3_aa: CASSSLDRPTQETQYF; cdr3_nt: TGTGCCAGCAGCTCCCTTGACAGACCGACTCAAGAGACCCAGTACTTC
j_call: TRBJ2-7; v_call: TRBV18; clone_size: -; d_call: -; cdr3_aa: CASSPQPQAPTEQYF; cdr3_nt: TGTGCCAGCTCACCACAACCCCAGGCGCCCACCGAGCAGTACTTC
j_call: TRBJ1-2; v_call: TRBV27; clone_size: -; d_call: -; cdr3_aa: CASSLSMGVAGYGYTF; cdr3_nt: TGTGCCAGCAGTTTATCAATGGGAGTTGCCGGCTATGGCTACACCTTC
j_call: TRBJ2-3; v_call: TRBV29-1; clone_size: -; d_call: TRBD2; cdr3_aa: CSAPRTSGTTDTQYF; cdr3_nt: TGCAGCGCCCCCCGGACTAGCGGAACCACAGATACGCAGTATTTT
j_call: TRBJ2-1; v_call: TRBV21-1; clone_size: -; d_call: -; cdr3_aa: CASSIPPTSGRYDSYNEQFF; cdr3_nt: TGTGCCAGCAGCATTCCGCCGACTAGCGGGAGGTACGACTCCTACAATGAGCAGTTCTTC
j_call: TRBJ1-2; v_call: TRBV6-5; clone_size: -; d_call: TRBD1; cdr3_aa: CASSLGQVDGYTF; cdr3_nt: TGTGCCAGCAGTTTGGGACAGGTCGATGGCTACACCTTC
j_call: TRBJ2-2; v_call: TRBV5-1; clone_size: -; d_call: TRBD2; cdr3_aa: CASSHTLLAGGSRTGELFF; cdr3_nt: TGCGCCAGCAGCCATACGTTACTCGCGGGGGGGTCCAGGACCGGGGAGCTGTTTTTT
j_call: TRBJ2-7; v_call: TRBV15; clone_size: -; d_call: -; cdr3_aa: CATSREGALAYEQYF; cdr3_nt: TGTGCCACCAGCAGAGAGGGGGCCCTCGCCTACGAGCAGTACTTC
j_call: TRBJ2-7; v_call: TRBV12-3/TRBV12-4; clone_size: -; d_call: -; cdr3_aa: CASRATGEYEQYF; cdr3_nt: TGTGCCAGCAGGGCGACAGGAGAGTACGAGCAGTACTTC
j_call: TRBJ2-7; v_call: TRBV7-6; clone_size: few; d_call: -; cdr3_aa: CASSLGGGGSYEQYF; cdr3_nt: TGTGCCAGCAGCTTAGGAGGGGGTGGTTCCTACGAGCAGTACTTC
j_call: TRBJ2-3; v_call: TRBV19; clone_size: -; d_call: TRBD1; cdr3_aa: CASSIVGQGSDTQYF; cdr3_nt: TGTGCCAGTAGTATAGTAGGACAGGGGTCAGATACGCAGTATTTT
j_call: TRBJ1-5; v_call: TRBV10-3; clone_size: -; d_call: -; cdr3_aa: CAIRGDGLARVYNQPQHF; cdr3_nt: TGTGCCATCAGGGGGGACGGACTAGCTAGAGTATACAATCAGCCCCAGCATTTT
j_call: TRBJ1-3; v_call: TRBV27; clone_size: -; d_call: -; cdr3_aa: CASSQFSGNTIYF; cdr3_nt: TGTGCCAGCAGCCAGTTCTCTGGAAACACCATATATTTT
j_call: TRBJ1-3; v_call: TRBV11-2; clone_size: -; d_call: -; cdr3_aa: CASSPRGPGNTIYF; cdr3_nt: TGTGCCAGCAGCCCGCGAGGTCCTGGAAACACCATATATTTT
j_call: TRBJ2-5; v_call: TRBV18; clone_size: -; d_call: TRBD1; cdr3_aa: CASSPQTGEETQYF; cdr3_nt: TGTGCCAGCTCACCACAGACAGGGGAAGAGACCCAGTACTTC
j_call: TRBJ2-7; v_call: TRBV6-2/TRBV6-3; clone_size: few; d_call: -; cdr3_aa: CASSYSRRGSRALELHEQYF; cdr3_nt: TGTGCCAGCAGTTACTCGAGACGAGGGTCGAGAGCCCTTGAGCTTCACGAGCAGTACTTC
j_call: TRBJ1-2; v_call: TRBV28; clone_size: -; d_call: -; cdr3_aa: CASSFTGVGNGYTF; cdr3_nt: TGTGCCAGCAGTTTTACAGGAGTAGGCAATGGCTACACCTTC
j_call: TRBJ1-2; v_call: TRBV29-1; clone_size: -; d_call: -; cdr3_aa: CSALELFGYTF; cdr3_nt: TGCAGCGCCCTCGAGCTTTTTGGCTACACCTTC
j_call: TRBJ2-5; v_call: TRBV10-3; clone_size: -; d_call: TRBD1; cdr3_aa: CAISGSRDRGRRRETQYF; cdr3_nt: TGTGCCATCAGTGGTTCCCGGGACAGGGGGCGCCGTCGGGAGACCCAGTACTTC
j_call: TRBJ1-3; v_call: TRBV5-4; clone_size: few; d_call: TRBD1; cdr3_aa: CASSTWTGAGNTIYF; cdr3_nt: TGTGCCAGCAGCACGTGGACAGGGGCTGGAAACACCATATATTTT
j_call: TRBJ2-7; v_call: TRBV5-1; clone_size: once; d_call: -; cdr3_aa: CASSNTGIEYEQYF; cdr3_nt: TGCGCCAGCAGCAACACAGGGATAGAATACGAGCAGTACTTC
j_call: TRBJ2-1; v_call: TRBV7-3; clone_size: -; d_call: TRBD2; cdr3_aa: CASSPVGRERGNEQFF; cdr3_nt: TGTGCCAGCAGCCCGGTCGGTCGGGAGCGGGGGAATGAGCAGTTCTTC
j_call: TRBJ1-3; v_call: TRBV7-3; clone_size: -; d_call: TRBD1; cdr3_aa: CASSLLRDSSGGNTIYF; cdr3_nt: TGTGCCAGCAGCTTACTCCGGGACAGCAGTGGCGGAAACACCATATATTTT
j_call: TRBJ1-2; v_call: TRBV24-1; clone_size: -; d_call: -; cdr3_aa: CATSDPARGYGYTF; cdr3_nt: TGTGCCACCAGTGACCCAGCCAGGGGATATGGCTACACCTTC
j_call: TRBJ2-2; v_call: TRBV25-1; clone_size: -; d_call: TRBD1; cdr3_aa: CASSEWQGARAGELFF; cdr3_nt: TGTGCCAGCAGTGAATGGCAGGGGGCGCGCGCCGGGGAGCTGTTTTTT
j_call: TRBJ1-1; v_call: TRBV5-1; clone_size: -; d_call: TRBD1; cdr3_aa: CASSLGDRAGNTEAFF; cdr3_nt: TGCGCCAGCAGCTTGGGGGACAGGGCGGGGAACACTGAAGCTTTCTTT